The 6 T cell receptor beta chains below were found in one sample sequenced in a study of Ad26.COV2.S vaccination and SARS-CoV-2 variants. Specified treatment: around 19 received Ad26.COV2.S at low or high dose, single or two shots; 5 received placebo; per-sample allocation not given. Samples were taken on day 63 after the first vaccine or placebo injection. Some clones are missing from TCRdb's copy, which holds only in-frame ones; the method was immunoSEQ multiplex PCR. Of roughly 510,000 clones listed, around 88% are singletons. The specimen was peripheral blood, collected in a trial of Ad26.COV2.S vaccine versus placebo. The receptor set was obtained from a person between 18 and 59 years old who received the Ad26.COV2.S COVID-19 vaccine or a placebo.

The chain recombines TRBV5-1 with TRBJ2-7, with 9 bases that match TRBD1. Germline lookup yields CDR1 SGHRS and CDR2 YFSETQ. Germline trimming cut 9 bases from V and 2 bases from J; bases unmatched to any gene: 9. The CDR3 contains 14 residues. The CDR3 DNA sequence: TGCGCCACCCGATCCGGGACAGGGCCCTACGAGCAGTACTTC. As protein: CATRSGTGPYEQYF.

The chain is built from TRBV25-1 and TRBJ1-4; D call uncertain. The CDR3 sequence is 12 residues long. In germline, CDR1 is MGHDK, CDR2 SYGVNS. Trimming pared 6 bases from V and 8 bases from J, leaving 10 bases between. CDR3 sequence: CASRGEREKLFF. For the CDR3, the DNA is TGTGCCAGCAGAGGAGAGAGGGAAAAACTGTTTTTT.

The chain carries TRBV10-3 and TRBJ2-1; TRBD2 matches at 9 bases. CDR3 size: 13 residues. The germline gives CDR1 ENHRY, CDR2 SYGVKD. The V segment lost 5 bases and the J segment 12 bases; nucleotides outside the gene matches: 8. This chain's CDR3 is CAISSPSGIGQFF. The CDR3 DNA sequence: TGTGCCATCAGTTCTCCTAGCGGGATCGGGCAGTTCTTC.

The chain combines TRBV11-2 with TRBJ2-3, with D possibly matching TRBD2 (6 bases). Between the trimmed V and J ends, which lost 0 bases and 3 bases, there was a span of 7 bases. Germline CDR1 and CDR2: SGHAT and FQNNGV. This CDR3 contains 14 residues. The CDR3 region has the DNA TGTGCCAGCAGCTTAGACGGGAGTACAGATACGCAGTATTTT. This codes for CASSLDGSTDTQYF.

This rearrangement joins TRBV7-9 to TRBJ2-7, with D perhaps matching TRBD2 (5 bases). V was cut by 5 bases and J by 1 base, with 18 bases left in between. The CDR3 loop spans 16 amino acids. Germline loops: CDR1 SEHNR, CDR2 FQNEAQ (reference sequence). The CDR3 DNA reads TGTGCCAGCAGCCCCTTCGTTGGCCCGGGATCCTACGAGCAGTACTTC. This codes for CASSPFVGPGSYEQYF.

This chain uses TRBV7-2 with TRBJ2-5, with a possible D match to TRBD2 (5 bases). The CDR3 contains 16 residues. V dropped 1 base and J dropped 7 bases, with 19 bases sitting between them. Per the germline V gene, CDR1 is SGHTA and CDR2 is FQGNSA. Here the CDR3 DNA reads TGTGCCAGCAGCTTAGATGTCGGAGTGACTGGAGGGACCCAGTACTTC. This gives the protein CASSLDVGVTGGTQYF.